Sequencing of this TCR beta chain was carried out in a study of blood T cells in healthy people across ages. Across the whole study: Per two T cells, about one barcoded beta molecule was captured through template switching.

The CDR3 runs to 14 residues. The ends were cut back, 5 bases at V and 1 base at J, with 10 bases in the middle. The germline CDR1 and CDR2 sequences are SGHTA and FQGNSA. This clonotype came up a few times. Its cognate antigen is unknown. It was with a sample-barcoded 5' primer and a J-beta primer mix that a second PCR of roughly 7 to 11 cycles was run. TCRdb fed the 5' RACE reads into MiXCR, producing one record per CDR3 protein. The sample yields fewer than 1.5 million distinct CDR3 sequences, approximately 38% seen once. Findings of the study overall: The lack of PBMC sorting stopped any conclusive naive versus antigen-experienced comparison.

Sequencing input: blood. The chain is built from TRBV7-2 and TRBJ2-3; D ambiguous. The sequence was obtained from a woman between 18 and 30 years old in good health. CDR3: CASSTEAGTDTQYF. In DNA form, the CDR3 reads TGTGCCAGCAGCACAGAGGCGGGCACAGATACGCAGTATTTT.